This TCR beta chain was documented in a study of blood T cell repertoires in COVID-19. About the study: The United States, Italy and Spain supplied acute and convalescent COVID-19 samples. T cells, B-cell-depleted T cells, or PBMCs provided the cDNA or gDNA that served as material.

Authors' processing steps: Estimation of nucleated cell counts was performed using reference gene primer amplification. Here immunoSEQ multiplex PCR was the method, and the copy in TCRdb shows in-frame clones only, minus some. The V and J calls and clone size come from that table; D and trimming were worked out from the DNA. The table records under 60,000 clones, almost 85% of them present only once. This CDR3 contains 13 residues. Trimming took off 6 bases at V and 4 bases at J, with 7 bases between the two ends. CDR1 MNHEY and CDR2 SVGAGI come from the germline V gene. The receptor comes from a man between 60 and 75 years old with acute or convalescent COVID-19. Sequences were obtained from peripheral blood. The genes are TRBV6-5 and TRBJ2-6; D uncertain. The CDR3 sequence: CASSSAGANVLTF. CDR3 DNA: TGTGCCAGCAGCTCAGCGGGGGCCAACGTCCTGACTTTC.